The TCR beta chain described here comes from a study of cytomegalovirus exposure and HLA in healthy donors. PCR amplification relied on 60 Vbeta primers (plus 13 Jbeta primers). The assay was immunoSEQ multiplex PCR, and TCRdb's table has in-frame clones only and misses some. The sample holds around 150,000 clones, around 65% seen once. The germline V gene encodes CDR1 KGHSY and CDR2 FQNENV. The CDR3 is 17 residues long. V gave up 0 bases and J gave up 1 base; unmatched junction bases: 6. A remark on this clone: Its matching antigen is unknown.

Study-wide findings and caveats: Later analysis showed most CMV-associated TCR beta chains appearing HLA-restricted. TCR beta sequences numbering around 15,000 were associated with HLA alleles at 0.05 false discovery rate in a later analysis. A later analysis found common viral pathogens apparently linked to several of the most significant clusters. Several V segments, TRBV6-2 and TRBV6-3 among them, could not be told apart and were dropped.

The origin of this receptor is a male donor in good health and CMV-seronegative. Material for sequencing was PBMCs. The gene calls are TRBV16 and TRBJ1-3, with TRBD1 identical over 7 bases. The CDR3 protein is CASSQSSGTVSGNTIYF. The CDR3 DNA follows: TGTGCCAGCAGCCAATCCTCCGGGACAGTATCTGGAAACACCATATATTTT.